Given below is one T cell receptor beta chain in context. The source of the sample is a study of control samples from healthy donors and cancer patients. The protocol was immunoSEQ multiplex PCR, while the TCRdb copy is restricted to in-frame clones and leaves out a portion. The table has tens of thousands of clones, roughly 92% seen once; the top ten hold approximately 3.8%. The sample was blood. The sequence came from a woman aged 45-65 years in good health.

The CDR3 region is CASSYGWGENYEQYF. The DNA of the CDR3 is TGTGCCAGCAGTTACGGGTGGGGGGAGAATTACGAGCAGTACTTC. This rearrangement joins TRBV6-5 to TRBJ2-7; D might be TRBD2 (6 bases). Trimming cost V 2 bases and J 4 bases, with 15 bases left between them. The germline V gene encodes CDR1 MNHEY and CDR2 SVGAGI. This CDR3 comprises 15 residues.